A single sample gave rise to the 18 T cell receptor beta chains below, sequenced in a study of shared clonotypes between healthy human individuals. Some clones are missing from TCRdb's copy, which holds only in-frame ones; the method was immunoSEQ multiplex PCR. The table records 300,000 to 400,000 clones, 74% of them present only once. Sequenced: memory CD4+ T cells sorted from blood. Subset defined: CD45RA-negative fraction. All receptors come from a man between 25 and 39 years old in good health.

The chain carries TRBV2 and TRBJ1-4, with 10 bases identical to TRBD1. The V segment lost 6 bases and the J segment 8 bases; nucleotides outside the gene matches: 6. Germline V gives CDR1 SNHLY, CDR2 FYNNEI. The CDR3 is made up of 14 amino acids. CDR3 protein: CASRRTGGIEKLFF. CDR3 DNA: TGTGCCAGCAGGAGGACAGGGGGAATCGAAAAACTGTTTTTT.

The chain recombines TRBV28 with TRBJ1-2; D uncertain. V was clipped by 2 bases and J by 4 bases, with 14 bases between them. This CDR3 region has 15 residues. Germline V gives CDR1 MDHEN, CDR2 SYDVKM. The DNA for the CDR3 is TGTGCCAGCAGTTTAACTTCTCCGGGGTCCTATGGCTACACCTTC. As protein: CASSLTSPGSYGYTF.

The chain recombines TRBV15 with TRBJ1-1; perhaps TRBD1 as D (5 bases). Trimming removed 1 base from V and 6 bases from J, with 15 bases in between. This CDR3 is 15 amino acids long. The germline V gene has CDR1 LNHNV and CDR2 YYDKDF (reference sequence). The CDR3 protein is CATSRVTGRGPEAFF. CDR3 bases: TGTGCCACCAGCAGAGTCACGGGGCGCGGGCCTGAAGCTTTCTTT.

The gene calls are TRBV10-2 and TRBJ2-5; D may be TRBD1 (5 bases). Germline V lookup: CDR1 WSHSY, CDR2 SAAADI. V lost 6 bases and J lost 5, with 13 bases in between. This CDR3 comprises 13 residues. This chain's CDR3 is CASRDRMTETQYF. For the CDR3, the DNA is TGCGCCAGCAGAGACAGAATGACGGAGACCCAGTACTTC.

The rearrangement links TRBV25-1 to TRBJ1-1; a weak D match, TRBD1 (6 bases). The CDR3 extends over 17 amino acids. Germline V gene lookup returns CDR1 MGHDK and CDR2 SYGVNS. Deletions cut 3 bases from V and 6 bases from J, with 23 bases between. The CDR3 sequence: CASSDSDRGPGGAEAFF. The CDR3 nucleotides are TGTGCCAGCAGTGACAGCGACCGGGGCCCCGGGGGCGCTGAAGCTTTCTTT. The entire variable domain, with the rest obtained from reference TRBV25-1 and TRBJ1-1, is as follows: EADIYQTPRYLVIGTGKKITLECSQTMGHDKMYWYQQDPGMELHLIHYSYGVNSTEKGDLSSESTVSRIRTEHFPLTLESARPSHTSQYLCASSDSDRGPGGAEAFFGQGTRLTVV.

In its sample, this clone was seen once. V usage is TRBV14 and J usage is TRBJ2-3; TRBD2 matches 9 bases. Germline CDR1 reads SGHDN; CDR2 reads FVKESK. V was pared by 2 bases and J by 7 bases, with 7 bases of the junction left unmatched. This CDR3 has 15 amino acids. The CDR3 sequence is CASSQLGTSRYTQYF. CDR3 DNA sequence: TGTGCCAGCAGCCAACTCGGGACTAGCCGTTATACGCAGTATTTT. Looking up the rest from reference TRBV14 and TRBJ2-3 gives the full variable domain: EAGVTQFPSHSVIEKGQTVTLRCDPISGHDNLYWYRRVMGKEIKFLLHFVKESKQDESGMPNNRFLAERTGGTYSTLKVQPAELEDSGVYFCASSQLGTSRYTQYFGPGTRLTVL.

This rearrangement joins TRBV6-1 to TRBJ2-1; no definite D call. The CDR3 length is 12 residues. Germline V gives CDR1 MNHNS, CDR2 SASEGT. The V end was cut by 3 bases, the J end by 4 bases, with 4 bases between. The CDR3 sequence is CASSDTYNEQFF. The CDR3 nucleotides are TGTGCCAGCAGTGACACGTACAATGAGCAGTTCTTC.

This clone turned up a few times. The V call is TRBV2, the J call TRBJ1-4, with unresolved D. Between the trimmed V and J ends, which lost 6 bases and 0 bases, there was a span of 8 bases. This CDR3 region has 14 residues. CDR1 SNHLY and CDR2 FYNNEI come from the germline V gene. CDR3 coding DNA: TGTGCCAGCAGCCTGGCCCCAACTAATGAAAAACTGTTTTTT. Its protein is CASSLAPTNEKLFF.

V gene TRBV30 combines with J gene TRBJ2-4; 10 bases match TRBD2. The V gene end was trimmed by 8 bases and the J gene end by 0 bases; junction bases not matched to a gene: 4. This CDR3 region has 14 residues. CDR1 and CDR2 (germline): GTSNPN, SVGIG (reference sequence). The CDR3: CAGEREGAKNIQYF. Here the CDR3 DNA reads TGTGCCGGGGAGCGGGAGGGAGCCAAAAACATTCAGTACTTC.

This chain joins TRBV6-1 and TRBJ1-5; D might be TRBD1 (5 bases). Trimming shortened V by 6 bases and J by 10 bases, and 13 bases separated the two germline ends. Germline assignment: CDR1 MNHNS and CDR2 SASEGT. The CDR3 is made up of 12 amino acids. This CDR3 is CASSVGGTPQHF. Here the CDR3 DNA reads TGTGCCAGCAGCGTTGGGGGTACACCCCAGCATTTT.

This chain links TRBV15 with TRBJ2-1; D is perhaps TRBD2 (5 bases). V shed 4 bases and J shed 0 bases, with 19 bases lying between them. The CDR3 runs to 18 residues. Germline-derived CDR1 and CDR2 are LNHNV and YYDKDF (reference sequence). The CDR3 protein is CATSTRLRQEDSYNEQFF. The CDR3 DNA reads TGTGCCACCAGCACCCGCCTCCGGCAGGAGGACTCCTACAATGAGCAGTTCTTC.

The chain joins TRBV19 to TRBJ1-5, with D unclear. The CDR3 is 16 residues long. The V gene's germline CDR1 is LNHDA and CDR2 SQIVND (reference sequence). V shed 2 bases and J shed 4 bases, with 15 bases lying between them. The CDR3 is CASSIRSGLGNQPQHF. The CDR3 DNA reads TGTGCCAGTAGTATACGTTCGGGCTTGGGTAATCAGCCCCAGCATTTT.

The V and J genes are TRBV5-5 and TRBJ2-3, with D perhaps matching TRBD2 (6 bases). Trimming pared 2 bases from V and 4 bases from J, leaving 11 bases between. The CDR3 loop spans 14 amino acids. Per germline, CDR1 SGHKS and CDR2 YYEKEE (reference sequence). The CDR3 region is CASSLTSFPDTQYF. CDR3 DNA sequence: TGTGCCAGCAGCTTAACTAGCTTCCCAGATACGCAGTATTTT.

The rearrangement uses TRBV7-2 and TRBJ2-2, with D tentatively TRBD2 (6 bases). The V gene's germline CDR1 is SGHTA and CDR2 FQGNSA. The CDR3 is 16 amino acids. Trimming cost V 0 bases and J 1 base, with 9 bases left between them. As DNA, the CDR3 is TGTGCCAGCAGCTTAGCTAGCGGAAGGAACACCGGGGAGCTGTTTTTT. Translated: CASSLASGRNTGELFF.

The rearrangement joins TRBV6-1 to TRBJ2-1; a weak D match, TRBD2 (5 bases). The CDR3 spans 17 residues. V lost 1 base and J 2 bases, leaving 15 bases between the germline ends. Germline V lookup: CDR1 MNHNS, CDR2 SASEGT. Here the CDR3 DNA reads TGTGCCAGCAGTGAAGTCCGGTTTGCGGAGGCCTACAATGAGCAGTTCTTC. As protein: CASSEVRFAEAYNEQFF.

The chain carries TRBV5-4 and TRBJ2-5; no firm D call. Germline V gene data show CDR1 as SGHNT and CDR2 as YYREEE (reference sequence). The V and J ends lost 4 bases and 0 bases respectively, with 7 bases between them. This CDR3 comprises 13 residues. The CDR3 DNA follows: TGTGCCAGCAGCCTCCTAGACCAAGAGACCCAGTACTTC. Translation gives CASSLLDQETQYF.

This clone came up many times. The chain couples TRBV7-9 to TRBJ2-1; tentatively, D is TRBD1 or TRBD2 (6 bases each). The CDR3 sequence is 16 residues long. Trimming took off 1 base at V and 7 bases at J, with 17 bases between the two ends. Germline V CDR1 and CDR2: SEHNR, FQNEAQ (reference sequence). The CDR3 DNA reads TGTGCCAGCAGCTTAGGCTTCAGCGGAGGGGGGAATGAGCAGTTCTTC. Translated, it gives CASSLGFSGGGNEQFF.

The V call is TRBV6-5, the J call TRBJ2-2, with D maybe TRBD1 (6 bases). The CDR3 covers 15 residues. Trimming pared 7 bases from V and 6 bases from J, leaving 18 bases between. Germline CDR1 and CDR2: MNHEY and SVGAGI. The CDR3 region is CASTLSQGSPGELFF. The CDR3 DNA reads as TGTGCCAGCACCCTCTCCCAGGGGAGTCCCGGGGAGCTGTTTTTT.